These 4 T cell receptor beta chains came from one sample sequenced in a study of PD-1 blockade in classical Hodgkin lymphoma. Described time point: cycle 4 day 1 (C4D1), after five to seven weeks of nivolumab. Relapse was seen in all patients after autologous stem cell transplantation, and brentuximab vedotin exposure was variable. Repertoires were generated with immunoSEQ multiplex PCR, while TCRdb's copy carries only in-frame clones and drops some. The profile shows 90,000 to 110,000 clones, about nine tenths of them singletons. The sample here was peripheral blood mononuclear cells (PBMCs), taken before the fourth cycle of nivolumab. Receptors were obtained from a human donor with classical Hodgkin lymphoma.

This clone was recorded a few times. This chain joins TRBV6-5 and TRBJ1-5; tentatively, D is TRBD1 (6 bases). V gave up 4 bases and J gave up 1 base, with 11 bases separating them. The CDR3 spans 15 residues. Germline lookup yields CDR1 MNHEY and CDR2 SVGAGI. DNA of the CDR3: TGTGCCAGCAGTTTAATTCAGGGGAGCAATCAGCCCCAGCATTTT. It yields the protein CASSLIQGSNQPQHF.

This clone has a handful of counts. The J gene is TRBJ1-3, the V gene TRBV7-2; D not resolved. Germline loops: CDR1 SGHTA, CDR2 FQGNSA. The CDR3 runs to 13 residues. V lost 5 bases and J lost 4, with 9 bases in between. The CDR3 sequence is CASSRLGGNTIYF. In DNA form, the CDR3 reads TGTGCCAGCAGCCGGCTCGGGGGAAACACCATATATTTT.

The V and J genes are TRBV6-6 and TRBJ2-1; weak D call: TRBD2 (6 bases). CDR1 is MNHNY and CDR2 is SVGAGI in the germline V gene (reference sequence). There are 14 residues in the CDR3. V was cut by 6 bases and J by 2 bases, with 11 bases left in between. CDR3 amino acids: CASSSGVAYNEQFF. CDR3 DNA sequence: TGTGCCAGCAGCTCGGGAGTGGCCTACAATGAGCAGTTCTTC.

The chain combines TRBV11-2 with TRBJ1-2; 9 nucleotides match TRBD1. Germline trimming cut 5 bases from V and 8 bases from J; bases unmatched to any gene: 9. Germline V gene data show CDR1 as SGHAT and CDR2 as FQNNGV. This CDR3 is built from 14 residues. CDR3 bases: TGTGCCAGCAGCAACCAAGGGACAGGGTTCGGCTACACCTTC. It encodes CASSNQGTGFGYTF.